The 13 T cell receptor beta chains given below trace back to one sample, sequenced in a study of regulatory T cells in long-lasting Graves disease. Specified time point: newly diagnosed GD, antithyroid drugs for less than 3 months. The TCR library was made from RNA that had been extracted from PBMCs in TRIzol. Libraries of TCR beta came from iRepertoire HTBI primers plus Arm-PCR of CDR3 regions. TCRdb ran MiXCR on the multiplex PCR reads and lists one entry per CDR3 protein. In the table there are roughly 610,000 distinct CDR3 sequences, approximately 16% of which are singletons. This same sample was also taken into another study, of T cells in Graves' hyperthyroidism and ophthalmopathy.

The sample in question was peripheral blood mononuclear cells (PBMCs), obtained at new diagnosis, from a patient treated with antithyroid drugs. The receptors shown here come from a man between 18 and 35 years old with Graves disease.

This clonotype was counted many times. The chain has TRBV7-9 and TRBJ2-7; perhaps TRBD1 as D (5 bases). The length of the CDR3 is 15 residues. Germline CDR1 SEHNR, CDR2 FQNEAQ (reference sequence). The ends were cut back, 5 bases at V and 2 bases at J, with 16 bases in the middle. CDR3 sequence: CASSPSPTDTYEQYF. The CDR3 DNA reads TGTGCCAGCAGCCCATCCCCGACAGATACCTACGAGCAGTACTTC.

This clonotype was counted at least ten times. The CDR3 loop reads CASSVEVGDRYYNEQFF. The DNA of the CDR3 is TGTGCCAGCAGTGTTGAGGTAGGGGACAGATACTACAATGAGCAGTTCTTC. This sequence joins TRBV9 and TRBJ2-1, with 7 nucleotides matching TRBD1. Germline trimming cut 5 bases from V and 3 bases from J; bases unmatched to any gene: 14. The germline gives CDR1 SGDLS, CDR2 YYNGEE. There are 17 residues in the CDR3.

This clonotype was counted ten times or more. The chain couples TRBV30 to TRBJ2-7, with 7 bases lining up with TRBD1. Losses at the gene ends were 8 bases for V and 0 bases for J; bases not matched to a gene: 4. This CDR3 spans 12 amino acids. CDR1 and CDR2 (germline): GTSNPN, SVGIG (reference sequence). The CDR3: CAGGQDSYEQYF. The CDR3, as DNA: TGTGCCGGTGGACAGGACTCCTACGAGCAGTACTTC.

This clonotype was counted many times. V is TRBV12-3 or TRBV12-4 and J is TRBJ1-4; D not resolved. V was trimmed by 0 bases and J by 10 bases, leaving 12 bases between them. The CDR3 extends over 14 amino acids. For the CDR3, the DNA is TGTGCCAGCAGTTTAGCGGAAGGTTTGGGAAAACTGTTTTTT. Residues: CASSLAEGLGKLFF.

This clonotype has more than one count but fewer than ten. The chain employs TRBV9 and TRBJ2-4; 7 nucleotides align to TRBD2. This CDR3 region has 15 residues. J was trimmed by 8 bases and V by 0 bases; bases with no gene match: 8. Per the germline V gene, CDR1 is SGDLS and CDR2 is YYNGEE. CDR3 sequence reads: CASSVEGGSGDIQYF. CDR3 sequence (DNA): TGTGCCAGCAGCGTAGAGGGCGGGAGTGGCGACATTCAGTACTTC.

This clonotype was found a few times. The rearrangement joins TRBV30 to TRBJ2-3; the D is unclear. CDR1 is GTSNPN and CDR2 is SVGIG in the germline V gene (reference sequence). The V gene lost 1 base and the J gene lost 1 base, with 18 bases spanning the gap. The CDR3 is 17 amino acids. The CDR3 DNA reads as TGTGCCTGGAGTGGAGCTTCTGAGACTTTCGGCACAGATACGCAGTATTTT. This encodes CAWSGASETFGTDTQYF.

This clonotype has just a few counts. The chain combines TRBV6-4 with TRBJ2-1; D is unclear. Trimming stripped 0 bases from V and 8 bases from J, with 2 bases between. The germline V gene encodes CDR1 MRHNA and CDR2 SNTAGT. The CDR3 contains 11 residues. The CDR3 sequence is CASSDSHEQFF. The CDR3 DNA sequence: TGTGCCAGCAGTGACTCGCATGAGCAGTTCTTC.

This clonotype occurred many times. This sequence joins TRBV3-1 and TRBJ2-7; tentatively, D is TRBD2 (5 bases). The CDR3 is made up of 15 amino acids. V lost 6 bases to trimming and J lost 0 bases, with 15 bases between them. CDR1 is LGHDT and CDR2 is YNNKEL in the germline V gene (reference sequence). As DNA, the CDR3 is TGTGCCAGCAGGCCCGGGCTAGCCAGCTCCTACGAGCAGTACTTC. Its protein product is CASRPGLASSYEQYF.

This clonotype was detected ten times or more. The rearrangement joins TRBV12-3 or TRBV12-4 to TRBJ2-3; TRBD1 matches at 8 bases. The CDR3 is 15 amino acids. Losses at the gene ends were 7 bases for V and 2 bases for J; bases not matched to a gene: 8. CDR3 nucleotide sequence: TGTGCCAGCATCAAAGGGGACAGGCCCACAGATACGCAGTATTTT. Its translation: CASIKGDRPTDTQYF.

This clonotype showed up many times. This chain joins TRBV6-1 and TRBJ2-1; TRBD2 matches 10 bases. The CDR3 has 15 residues. The J segment lost 0 bases and the V segment lost 10 bases, leaving 6 bases of the junction unmatched. Germline assignment: CDR1 MNHNS and CDR2 SASEGT. As DNA, the CDR3 is TGTGCCACCACCGGGACTAGCGTCTCCTACAATGAGCAGTTCTTC. As protein: CATTGTSVSYNEQFF.

V and J are TRBV28 and TRBJ1-3; D is ambiguous. Germline V gene data show CDR1 as MDHEN and CDR2 as SYDVKM. The CDR3 has 14 amino acids. V lost 1 base, J lost 2 bases, and 6 bases lay in between. The CDR3 DNA reads TGTGCCAGCAGTTTATCAATTACTGGAAACACCATATATTTT. As protein: CASSLSITGNTIYF. The variable domain in full, with the rest retrieved from reference TRBV28 and TRBJ1-3, is DVKVTQSSRYLVKRTGEKVFLECVQDMDHENMFWYRQDPGLGLRLIYFSYDVKMKEKGDIPEGYSVSREKKERFSLILESASTNQTSMYLCASSLSITGNTIYFGEGSWLTVV.

The V call is TRBV9, the J call TRBJ2-1; 11 positions match TRBD2. Trimming took 4 bases from V and 6 from J; bases not matched to a gene: 12. Germline CDR1 reads SGDLS; CDR2 reads YYNGEE. This CDR3 comprises 17 residues. The CDR3 here is CASSQTTSGMLSNEQFF. CDR3 bases: TGTGCCAGCAGCCAAACGACTAGCGGGATGCTCTCCAATGAGCAGTTCTTC.

This sequence joins TRBV19 and TRBJ2-2; the D is unclear. This CDR3 comprises 14 residues. CDR1 and CDR2 (germline): LNHDA, SQIVND (reference sequence). V was cut by 6 bases and J by 2 bases, with 10 bases left in between. CDR3 DNA sequence: TGTGCCAGTAGGGACCAAGTCAACACCGGGGAGCTGTTTTTT. Translation gives CASRDQVNTGELFF. Combining the CDR3 with reference TRBV19 and TRBJ2-2 gives the whole variable domain DGGITQSPKYLFRKEGQNVTLSCEQNLNHDAMYWYRQDPGQGLRLIYYSQIVNDFQKGDIAEGYSVSREKKESFPLTVTSAQKNPTAFYLCASRDQVNTGELFFGEGSRLTVL.